Shown below are 32 T cell receptor beta chains from a single sample sequenced in a study of T cell responses to AZD1222 COVID-19 vaccine. This table comes from immunoSEQ multiplex PCR, and its TCRdb copy is limited to in-frame clones, with some not included. This table holds about 130,000 clones, over 90% found once. The sequences come from peripheral blood, collected on day 0 of AZD1222 vaccination. The receptor set was obtained from an adult in good health.

V gene TRBV7-3 combines with J gene TRBJ2-3; 8 positions agree with TRBD2. The CDR3 loop spans 15 amino acids. CDR1 and CDR2 from the germline V gene are SGHTA and FQGTGA. V lost 5 bases and J lost 4; bases outside the gene matches: 8. The DNA of the CDR3 is TGTGCCAGCAGCCCGGGAGGGGCTAGCGCAGATACGCAGTATTTT. It codes for CASSPGGASADTQYF.

V usage is TRBV2 and J usage is TRBJ2-1; D perhaps matches TRBD2 (6 bases). The CDR3 loop spans 14 amino acids. Germline CDR1 reads SNHLY; CDR2 reads FYNNEI. V was shortened by 8 bases and J by 4 bases, with 15 bases between the two germline ends. CDR3 sequence (DNA): TGTGCCAGCTTCGGGGGAGACATATACAATGAGCAGTTCTTC. It specifies CASFGGDIYNEQFF.

The genes are TRBV28 and TRBJ2-7, with TRBD2 matching over 8 bases. This CDR3 region has 15 residues. V dropped 7 bases and J dropped 4; count of bases not matched to a gene: 12. CDR1 is MDHEN, CDR2 SYDVKM, per germline. CDR3 sequence: CASKPRGGGRYEQYF. The CDR3 DNA reads TGTGCCAGCAAGCCTCGGGGGGGAGGGAGGTACGAGCAGTACTTC.

The chain carries TRBV24-1 and TRBJ1-4, with a possible D match to TRBD1 (6 bases). The CDR3 has 15 residues. The germline CDR1 and CDR2 sequences are KGHDR and SFDVKD. V lost 3 bases and J 10 bases, leaving 17 bases between the germline ends. The CDR3 coding sequence is TGTGCCACCAGTGATACGGGGGCCGAGCACGGAAAACTGTTTTTT. This encodes CATSDTGAEHGKLFF.

The chain couples TRBV18 to TRBJ1-2; D uncertain. Trimming cost V 4 bases and J 7 bases, with 13 bases left between them. The CDR3 loop spans 13 amino acids. Germline loops: CDR1 KGHSH, CDR2 LQKENI. The CDR3: CASSLRGLLGYTF. Written as DNA, the CDR3 is TGTGCCAGCTCACTGCGTGGGTTACTTGGCTACACCTTC.

The chain joins TRBV12-3 or TRBV12-4 to TRBJ1-2; D is ambiguous. The CDR3 length is 12 residues. Trimming removed 5 bases at V and 5 bases at J, with 9 bases between. CDR3 sequence: CASSGEAYGYTF. Written as DNA, the CDR3 is TGTGCCAGCAGTGGGGAGGCATATGGCTACACCTTC.

J is TRBJ2-1 and V is TRBV19; 12 nucleotides line up with TRBD2. Germline trimming cut 5 bases from V and 2 bases from J; bases unmatched to any gene: 7. This CDR3 is 17 amino acids long. Germline V gene sequence: CDR1 LNHDA, CDR2 SQIVND (reference sequence). The CDR3 region is CASSSWASGRAYNEQFF. CDR3 DNA sequence: TGTGCCAGTAGTTCTTGGGCTAGCGGGAGGGCCTACAATGAGCAGTTCTTC. The full variable domain, its missing parts supplied by reference TRBV19 and TRBJ2-1, is DGGITQSPKYLFRKEGQNVTLSCEQNLNHDAMYWYRQDPGQGLRLIYYSQIVNDFQKGDIAEGYSVSREKKESFPLTVTSAQKNPTAFYLCASSSWASGRAYNEQFFGPGTRLTVL.

This sequence joins TRBV6-5 and TRBJ2-7; D not resolved. This CDR3 spans 13 amino acids. The germline gives CDR1 MNHEY, CDR2 SVGAGI. The V gene lost 0 bases and the J gene lost 5 bases, with 8 bases spanning the gap. CDR3 region: CASSYSSTNEQYF. As DNA, the CDR3 is TGTGCCAGCAGTTACTCCTCCACCAACGAGCAGTACTTC.

V gene TRBV7-6 combines with J gene TRBJ1-1, with 10 positions matching TRBD1. With 1 base clipped from V and 8 bases from J, the junction kept 7 bases outside the gene matches. CDR3 length equals 15 residues. The germline CDR1 and CDR2 sequences are SGHVS and FNYEAQ. The CDR3 protein is CASSLDRGQGNEAFF. As DNA, the CDR3 is TGTGCCAGCAGCTTAGATAGGGGACAGGGGAACGAAGCTTTCTTT.

This sequence joins TRBV30 and TRBJ2-1; D gene unclear. The CDR3 is 12 amino acids. Trimming removed 2 bases from V and 3 bases from J, with 5 bases in between. CDR1 GTSNPN and CDR2 SVGIG come from the germline V gene (reference sequence). In DNA form, the CDR3 reads TGTGCCTGGAGTCGTAACTACAATGAGCAGTTCTTC. This translates into CAWSRNYNEQFF.

V usage is TRBV6-5 and J usage is TRBJ1-3; 7 bases match TRBD1. The CDR3 sequence is 13 residues long. Looked up from germline, CDR1 is MNHEY and CDR2 is SVGAGI. V lost 7 bases and J lost 1; bases outside the gene matches: 1. The CDR3 loop is CASTGQSGNTIYF. The CDR3 coding sequence is TGTGCCAGCACGGGACAGTCTGGAAACACCATATATTTT.

The J gene is TRBJ1-2, the V gene TRBV6-2 or TRBV6-3; 7 nucleotides match TRBD1. This CDR3 has 15 amino acids. With 0 bases clipped from V and 6 bases from J, the junction kept 7 bases outside the gene matches. Germline CDR1 MNHEY, CDR2 SVGEGT. The CDR3 region is CASSYSVPTGDGYTF. The CDR3, as DNA: TGTGCCAGCAGTTACTCGGTCCCCACAGGGGATGGCTACACCTTC.

V is TRBV30 and J is TRBJ1-2, with D possibly TRBD1 on 6 matching bases. Germline V gives CDR1 GTSNPN, CDR2 SVGIG (reference sequence). With 2 bases removed from V and 0 bases from J, the gap between germline ends came to 13 bases. CDR3 length: 15 amino acids. DNA for the CDR3: TGTGCCTGGAGTATTATTGGGGGGCCTAACTATGGCTACACCTTC. Translating gives CAWSIIGGPNYGYTF.

The chain combines TRBV14 with TRBJ2-7, with 8 nucleotides matching TRBD2. The germline CDR1 and CDR2 sequences are SGHDN and FVKESK. This CDR3 spans 13 amino acids. V was clipped by 3 bases and J by 3 bases; unmatched bases: 1. Here the CDR3 DNA reads TGTGCCAGCAGCCACGCGGGGGGCTACGAGCAGTACTTC. This codes for CASSHAGGYEQYF.

The V gene is TRBV21-1, the J gene TRBJ2-3; the D call in the table, TRBD2, was not verified against the DNA. TRBV21-1 represents a pseudogene. The CDR3 extends over 16 amino acids. The CDR3 protein is CASSSRPGAIPDTQYF. In DNA form, the CDR3 reads TGTGCCAGCAGCTCCCGTCCGGGAGCGATCCCAGATACGCAGTATTTT.

The chain carries TRBV7-2 and TRBJ2-1, with 14 bases fitting TRBD2. V was pared by 6 bases and J by 6 bases, with 4 bases of the junction left unmatched. Per the germline V gene, CDR1 is SGHTA and CDR2 is FQGNSA. This CDR3 has 15 residues. CDR3: CASRRGLAGGNEQFF. CDR3 nucleotides: TGTGCCAGCAGGCGTGGACTAGCGGGAGGCAATGAGCAGTTCTTC.

V and J are TRBV18 and TRBJ1-2; a weak D match, TRBD1 (5 bases). CDR1 is KGHSH, CDR2 LQKENI, per germline. Trimming stripped 6 bases from V and 6 bases from J, with 35 bases between. The CDR3 sequence is 20 residues long. The CDR3 DNA is TGTGCCAGCTCGGTCCCCCGCTCTCCAGGGCGCACTTTAACTGTGGATGGCTACACCTTC. This gives the protein CASSVPRSPGRTLTVDGYTF.

The chain has TRBV6-5 and TRBJ1-5, with 8 bases matching TRBD1. Germline CDR1 is MNHEY and CDR2 is SVGAGI. The CDR3 sequence is 14 residues long. J lost 4 bases, V lost 5 bases, and 4 bases had no gene match. CDR3 nucleotides: TGTGCCAGCAGTACCCAGGGGGCTAATCAGCCCCAGCATTTT. Its protein product is CASSTQGANQPQHF.

This clone was observed a single time. The V gene is TRBV7-9, the J gene TRBJ2-7; 7 bases map to TRBD2. The V gene end was trimmed by 1 base and the J gene end by 2 bases; junction bases not matched to a gene: 5. Germline CDR1 SEHNR, CDR2 FQNEAQ (reference sequence). CDR3 size: 15 residues. CDR3 coding DNA: TGTGCCAGCAGCTTAGGGGCTAGCGGCGCCTACGAGCAGTACTTC. This encodes CASSLGASGAYEQYF.

This chain joins TRBV12-3 or TRBV12-4 and TRBJ1-1; D perhaps matches TRBD1 (5 bases). The CDR3 runs 13 residues. Trimming stripped 7 bases from V and 1 base from J, with 10 bases between. CDR3 sequence (DNA): TGTGCCAGCACGAGGGGCGAGAACACTGAAGCTTTCTTT. Translation gives CASTRGENTEAFF.

The V call is TRBV19, the J call TRBJ2-7; perhaps D is TRBD1 or TRBD2 (5 bases each). The CDR3 is 13 amino acids. V lost 9 bases and J 5 bases, leaving 17 bases between the germline ends. Per the germline V gene, CDR1 is LNHDA and CDR2 is SQIVND (reference sequence). CDR3 amino acids: CASWDPDFHEQYF. CDR3 coding DNA: TGTGCCAGCTGGGACCCAGACTTCCACGAGCAGTACTTC.

The V and J genes are TRBV3-1 (or the pseudogene TRBV3-2) and TRBJ1-1; 9 nucleotides agree with TRBD1. Germline CDR1 is LGHDT and CDR2 is YNNKEL (reference sequence). V was clipped by 2 bases and J by 4 bases; unmatched bases: 5. The CDR3 contains 15 residues. The CDR3 here is CASSQPGTGSTEAFF. DNA of the CDR3: TGTGCCAGCAGCCAACCCGGGACAGGGAGCACTGAAGCTTTCTTT.

The chain combines TRBV25-1 with TRBJ2-1, with 10 positions matching TRBD1. After removal of 3 bases from V and 4 bases from J, the junction contained 6 bases not matched to a gene. Germline-derived CDR1 and CDR2 are MGHDK and SYGVNS. The CDR3 extends over 16 amino acids. CDR3 nucleotides: TGTGCCAGCAGTGACCTCCCGGGACAGGGGTACAATGAGCAGTTCTTC. Residues: CASSDLPGQGYNEQFF. The whole variable domain, filled in from reference TRBV25-1 and TRBJ2-1, reads EADIYQTPRYLVIGTGKKITLECSQTMGHDKMYWYQQDPGMELHLIHYSYGVNSTEKGDLSSESTVSRIRTEHFPLTLESARPSHTSQYLCASSDLPGQGYNEQFFGPGTRLTVL.

This chain uses TRBV7-9 with TRBJ2-3; D is perhaps TRBD1 (5 bases). The CDR3 consists of 13 residues. The germline gives CDR1 SEHNR, CDR2 FQNEAQ (reference sequence). Trimming shortened V by 4 bases and J by 6 bases, and 11 bases separated the two germline ends. The CDR3 spells CASSWKGWDTQYF. CDR3 DNA sequence: TGTGCCAGCAGCTGGAAGGGGTGGGATACGCAGTATTTT.

The V gene is TRBV20-1, the J gene TRBJ1-2; D call uncertain. V was shortened by 4 bases and J by 11 bases, with 14 bases between the two germline ends. This CDR3 has 11 amino acids. Germline-derived CDR1 and CDR2 are DFQATT and SNEGSKA (reference sequence). In DNA, the CDR3 is TGCAGTGCTACAGCGGGCGCGGGGTACACCTTC. Its translation: CSATAGAGYTF.

The chain links TRBV14 to TRBJ1-2; 8 bases align to TRBD1. Germline V CDR1 and CDR2: SGHDN, FVKESK. The V and J ends lost 4 bases and 4 bases, in that order; junction bases with no gene match: 8. The CDR3 consists of 15 residues. This chain's CDR3 is CASSLIGTGPYGYTF. In nucleotides, the CDR3 is TGTGCCAGCAGCCTAATCGGGACAGGCCCCTATGGCTACACCTTC.

The rearrangement uses TRBV5-1 and TRBJ2-1, with 7 bases matching TRBD1. This CDR3 comprises 14 residues. The V gene end was trimmed by 2 bases and the J gene end by 4 bases; junction bases not matched to a gene: 3. The germline V gene encodes CDR1 SGHRS and CDR2 YFSETQ. CDR3 in amino acids: CASSFGQAYNEQFF. The CDR3 bases are TGCGCCAGCAGCTTCGGACAGGCTTACAATGAGCAGTTCTTC.

The rearrangement links TRBV7-8 to TRBJ2-2; D not certain. The germline V gene encodes CDR1 SGHVS and CDR2 FQNEAQ. Trimming took 1 base from V and 7 from J, leaving 10 bases between them. The length of the CDR3 is 14 residues. The CDR3: CASSLGAGGGELFF. In nucleotides, the CDR3 is TGTGCCAGCAGCTTAGGGGCTGGCGGCGGGGAGCTGTTTTTT.

The chain uses TRBV9 and TRBJ2-1; the D gene is possibly TRBD2 (6 bases). CDR1 is SGDLS, CDR2 YYNGEE, per germline. The CDR3 length is 16 residues. The V gene lost 4 bases and the J gene lost 2 bases, with 16 bases spanning the gap. The CDR3 nucleotides are TGTGCCAGCAGCCTTTCGTGGGAGCGGGCCTACAATGAGCAGTTCTTC. This translates into CASSLSWERAYNEQFF.

The chain uses TRBV19 and TRBJ2-3, with 7 bases matching TRBD1. V trimming: 10 bases; J trimming: 2 bases; junction bases outside the gene matches: 9. The CDR3 is made up of 14 amino acids. Germline V gene sequence: CDR1 LNHDA, CDR2 SQIVND (reference sequence). The DNA for the CDR3 is TGTGCCACTAGCCCACAGGGGTACACAGATACGCAGTATTTT. Amino acids: CATSPQGYTDTQYF.

Worth noting for this clone: The identical CDR3 is also encoded by other nucleotide sequences in the sample. The chain is built from TRBV9 and TRBJ1-5, with 10 bases identical to TRBD1. V lost 0 bases, J lost 6 bases, and 3 bases stayed unmatched. Germline CDR1 SGDLS, CDR2 YYNGEE. The CDR3 extends over 15 amino acids. The CDR3 loop reads CASSVGDRGLQPQHF. The CDR3 bases are TGTGCCAGCAGCGTAGGTGACAGGGGGCTTCAGCCCCAGCATTTT.

The chain uses TRBV30 and TRBJ1-5; D is perhaps TRBD1 (6 bases). Trimming stripped 2 bases from V and 3 bases from J, with 11 bases between. The CDR3 covers 14 residues. Per the germline V gene, CDR1 is GTSNPN and CDR2 is SVGIG (reference sequence). The CDR3 is CAWSSNRANQPQHF. DNA for the CDR3: TGTGCCTGGAGTAGTAACAGGGCCAATCAGCCCCAGCATTTT.